This T cell receptor beta chain comes out of a study of blood T cells in healthy people across ages. The study's findings and limits: Among long-lived donors, naive CD4+ cells were more numerous and diversity higher than in aged donors. Underestimates were what the diversity estimates from one million T cells were considered to be.

This clonotype was seen a few times. Antigen specificity is unknown. A second PCR of about 6 to 11 cycles used a sample-barcoded 5' primer and a J-beta primer mix. TCRdb redid the calling of the 5' RACE reads with MiXCR, one entry per CDR3 protein. The sample gives approximately 850,000 distinct CDR3 sequences, about 42% of which show up once; nearly 20% is in the top ten. The CDR3 loop spans 14 amino acids. Germline V gives CDR1 MNHEY, CDR2 SVGAGI. Trimming cost V 6 bases and J 2 bases; bases outside gene matches: 4. This chain joins TRBV6-5 and TRBJ2-5; 9 bases fit TRBD2. The sequence came from a man aged 55 to 70 in good health. The source material was blood. The CDR3 bases are TGTGCCAGCAGACCAGCGGGGGGTCAAGAGACCCAGTACTTC. This sequence encodes CASRPAGGQETQYF.